This T cell receptor (beta chain) was obtained from a study of shared clonotypes between healthy human individuals (dated by TCRdb to about 2020). Study-level background: The cohort included three men and a couple of women between 18 and 49 years of age. Blood TCR repertoires of five healthy adults were deeply sequenced to estimate repertoire size and the extent of clonotype sharing between individuals. Different laboratories and diverse techniques were used to prepare libraries and sequence TCR repertoires, to increase sequencing depth and limit assay-specific biases. Each donor's leukapheresis produced roughly between roughly 0.85 and 9 billion PBMCs.

TCR CDR3 regions were amplified from genomic DNA by multiplex PCR using the deep immunoSEQ assay. Extracted genomic DNA from each cell subset was distributed evenly across all wells of several immunoSEQ 96-well plates, and each plate was treated as a replicate. Each replicate PCR for unsorted PBMC received about 300 ng genomic DNA, equal to 30,000 or so T cell genomes. Genomic DNA from unsorted PBMC was sequenced over ten immunoSEQ deep assay plates. Purified libraries were quantified with a Qubit 3.0 fluorometer, sized on a Bioanalyzer 2100, and re-quantified with the KAPA Library Quantification kit. Each immunoSEQ 96-well plate was sequenced on its own single-read 150-cycle Illumina NextSeq 550 flow cell. Per the source publication's procedure: Because the immunoSEQ output included only junctional sequences and no quality scores, the filtering could not be the same as the filtering used for full-length reads. Sequences were annotated with PyIR, a Python wrapper for IgBLAST v1.9, using IMGT germline references to assign V/J genes and CDR3. Reads were removed for weak V/J assignments (E-value above 1e-6), missing CDR3, stop codons, out-of-frame junctions, or ambiguous translated residues. V3J clonotypes were defined as sequences sharing the same inferred V gene, J gene, and CDR3 amino acid sequence. The percentage overlap between two repertoires was calculated by dividing the number of shared unique clonotypes by the size of the smaller repertoire. Richness of each repertoire was evaluated using RTK rarefaction, the Chao1 estimator, and Recon v2.1 estimates of unobserved clonotypes. The table comes from immuneACCESS by way of TCRdb, which keeps in-frame sequences with V and J called. Part of the clones is missing from these tables; in studies checked, under half for an unresolved V gene and the rest for unknown reasons. The D gene and trimming were derived from the DNA, and the V and J assignments and clone size from that table. The sample data list fewer than 600,000 clones, and 70% to 80% of these were observed just once. Clones ranked in the top ten supply around 14% of the sample.

From the germline V gene, CDR1 is SGHTA and CDR2 is FQGNSA. The germline V end is reduced by 5 bases and the J end by 6 bases; junction bases left unmatched: 4. The CDR3 runs 12 residues from the cysteine to the phenylalanine. CDR3 DNA only is kept here, 36 bases in frame from base 1. In this sample, this clone turned up a few times. Its antigen target is currently unknown. No quality values exist for individual bases; no much larger clone is one base distant. The same CDR3 can be traced to other DNA sequences in this sample. Broad study findings and their caveats: Because the study included only a small number of donors, the genetic and exposure-history diversity represented was limited. Sampling was restricted to blood, and TCR repertoires in tissue are likely to differ from TCR repertoires in blood. Based on pairwise subsampling, the degree of clonotype sharing among donors was expected to be affected by sequencing depth.

The donors were healthy, HIV-negative adults with no recently reported acute infections or vaccinations. All donors were Caucasian adults living in Nashville, Tennessee, USA. For unsorted samples, tens of millions of PBMCs were counted, and genomic DNA was extracted using the QIAamp DNA Blood Mini kit. Blood was collected by leukapheresis, and PBMCs were isolated by Ficoll-Histopaque density gradient centrifugation and then cryopreserved in liquid nitrogen vapor phase. Rearrangement joined TRBV7-2 to TRBJ2-7; TRBD1 matches 7 bases in the middle. The clonotype originates from a woman aged 40 to 50 in good health. Some clones in this sample may be carry-over from other donors' samples. The sequenced material came from PBMCs. In nucleotide form, the sequence is TGTGCCAGCAGCAGGACAGGCGGCGAGCAGTACTTC. It translates to CASSRTGGEQYF.